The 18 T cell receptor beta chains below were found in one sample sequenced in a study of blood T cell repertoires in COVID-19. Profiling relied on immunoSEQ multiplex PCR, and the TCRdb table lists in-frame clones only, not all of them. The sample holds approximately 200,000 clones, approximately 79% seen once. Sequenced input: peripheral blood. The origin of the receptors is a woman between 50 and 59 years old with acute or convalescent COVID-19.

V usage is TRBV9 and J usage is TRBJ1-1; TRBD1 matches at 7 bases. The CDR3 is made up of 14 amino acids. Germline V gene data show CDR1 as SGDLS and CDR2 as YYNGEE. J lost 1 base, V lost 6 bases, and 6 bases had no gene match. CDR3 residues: CASTPDRANTEAFF. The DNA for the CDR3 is TGTGCCAGCACCCCTGACAGGGCGAACACTGAAGCTTTCTTT.

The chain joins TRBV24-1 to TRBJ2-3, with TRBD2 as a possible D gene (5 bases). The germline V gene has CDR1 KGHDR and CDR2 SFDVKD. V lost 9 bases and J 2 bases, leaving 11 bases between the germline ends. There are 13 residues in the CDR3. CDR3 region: CATGSDLTDTQYF. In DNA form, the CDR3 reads TGTGCCACCGGGAGCGACCTCACAGATACGCAGTATTTT.

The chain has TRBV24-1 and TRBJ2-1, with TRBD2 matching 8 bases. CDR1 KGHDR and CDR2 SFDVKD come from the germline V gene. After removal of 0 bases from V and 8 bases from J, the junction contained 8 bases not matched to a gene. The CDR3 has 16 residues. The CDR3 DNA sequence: TGTGCCACCAGTGATTTGCGGGGGGGAGAAGGCGATGAGCAGTTCTTC. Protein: CATSDLRGGEGDEQFF.

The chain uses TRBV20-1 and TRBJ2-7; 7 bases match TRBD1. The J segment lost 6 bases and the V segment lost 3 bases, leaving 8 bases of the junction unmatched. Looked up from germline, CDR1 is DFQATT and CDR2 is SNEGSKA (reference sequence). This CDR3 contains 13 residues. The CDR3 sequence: CSASEQGRGEQYF. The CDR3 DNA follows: TGCAGTGCTAGTGAACAGGGGAGAGGCGAGCAGTACTTC.

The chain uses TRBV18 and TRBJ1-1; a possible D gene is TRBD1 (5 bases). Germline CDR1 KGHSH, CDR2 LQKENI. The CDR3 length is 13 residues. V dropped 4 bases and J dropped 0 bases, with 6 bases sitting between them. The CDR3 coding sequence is TGTGCCAGCTCACGGGGGGTGAACACTGAAGCTTTCTTT. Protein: CASSRGVNTEAFF.

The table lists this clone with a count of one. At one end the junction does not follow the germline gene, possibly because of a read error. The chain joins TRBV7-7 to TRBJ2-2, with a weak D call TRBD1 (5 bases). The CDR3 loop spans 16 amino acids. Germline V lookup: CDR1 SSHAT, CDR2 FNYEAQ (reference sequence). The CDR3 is CASSLVPGSNTGELFF. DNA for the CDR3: TGTGCTAGCAGCTTAGTCCCAGGGTCGAACACCGGGGAGCTGTTTTTT.

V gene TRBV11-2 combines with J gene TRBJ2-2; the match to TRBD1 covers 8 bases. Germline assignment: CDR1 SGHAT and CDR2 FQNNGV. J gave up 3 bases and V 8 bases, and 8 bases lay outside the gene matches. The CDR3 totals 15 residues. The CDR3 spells CASGTGQGYTGELFF. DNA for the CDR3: TGTGCCAGCGGCACCGGACAGGGCTACACCGGGGAGCTGTTTTTT.

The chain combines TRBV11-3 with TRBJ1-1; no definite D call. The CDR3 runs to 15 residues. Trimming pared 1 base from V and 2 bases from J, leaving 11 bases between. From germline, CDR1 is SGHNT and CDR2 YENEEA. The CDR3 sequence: CASSLGGSENTEAFF. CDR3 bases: TGTGCCAGCAGCTTAGGAGGTTCCGAAAACACTGAAGCTTTCTTT.

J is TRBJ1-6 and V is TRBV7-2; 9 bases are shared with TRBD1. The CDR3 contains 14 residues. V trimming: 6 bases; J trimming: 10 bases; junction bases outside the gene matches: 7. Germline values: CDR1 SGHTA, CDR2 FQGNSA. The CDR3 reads CASSSTGGKSPLHF. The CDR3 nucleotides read TGTGCCAGCAGTTCCACAGGGGGCAAATCACCCCTCCACTTT.

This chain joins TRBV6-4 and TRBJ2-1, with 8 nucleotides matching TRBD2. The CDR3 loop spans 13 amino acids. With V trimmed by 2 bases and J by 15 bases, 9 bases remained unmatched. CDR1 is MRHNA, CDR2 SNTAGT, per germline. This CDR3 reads CASSDGGTSIPFF. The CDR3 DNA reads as TGTGCCAGCAGTGACGGTGGGACTAGTATCCCGTTCTTC.

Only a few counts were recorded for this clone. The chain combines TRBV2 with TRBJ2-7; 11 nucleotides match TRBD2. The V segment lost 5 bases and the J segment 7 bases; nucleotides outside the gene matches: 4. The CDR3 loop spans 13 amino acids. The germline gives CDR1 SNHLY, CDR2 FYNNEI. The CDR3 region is CASSSGLAAEQYF. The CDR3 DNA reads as TGTGCCAGCAGTTCGGGACTAGCGGCTGAGCAGTACTTC.

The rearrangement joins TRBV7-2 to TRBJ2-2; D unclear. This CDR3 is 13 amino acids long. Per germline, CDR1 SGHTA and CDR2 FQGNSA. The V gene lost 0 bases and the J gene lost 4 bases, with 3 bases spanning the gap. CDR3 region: CASSLALTGELFF. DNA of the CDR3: TGTGCCAGCAGCTTAGCCCTCACCGGGGAGCTGTTTTTT.

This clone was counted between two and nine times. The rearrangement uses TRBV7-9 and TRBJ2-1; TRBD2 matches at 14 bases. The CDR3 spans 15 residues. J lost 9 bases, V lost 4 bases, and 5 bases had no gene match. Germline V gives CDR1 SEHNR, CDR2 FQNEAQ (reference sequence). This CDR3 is CASSSTSGRAGEQFF. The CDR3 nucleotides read TGTGCCAGCAGCTCGACTAGCGGGAGGGCCGGTGAGCAGTTCTTC.

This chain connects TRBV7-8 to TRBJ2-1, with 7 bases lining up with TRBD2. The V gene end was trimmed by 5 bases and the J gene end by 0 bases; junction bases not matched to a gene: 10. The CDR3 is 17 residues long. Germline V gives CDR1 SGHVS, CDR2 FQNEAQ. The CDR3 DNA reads TGTGCCAGCAGCCCACGTGGGGGAGGGAACTCCTACAATGAGCAGTTCTTC. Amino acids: CASSPRGGGNSYNEQFF.

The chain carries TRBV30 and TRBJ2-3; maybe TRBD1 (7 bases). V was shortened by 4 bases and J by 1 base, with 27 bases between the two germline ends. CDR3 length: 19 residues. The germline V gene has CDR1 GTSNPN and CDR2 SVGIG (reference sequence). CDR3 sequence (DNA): TGTGCCTGGACGAAGGGGGCTTCAAGTGGACCGGGGGGCACAGATACGCAGTATTTT. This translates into CAWTKGASSGPGGTDTQYF.

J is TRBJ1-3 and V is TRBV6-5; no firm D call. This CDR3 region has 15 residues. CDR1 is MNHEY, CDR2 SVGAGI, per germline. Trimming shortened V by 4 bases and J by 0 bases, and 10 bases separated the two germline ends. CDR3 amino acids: CASSFSSNSGNTIYF. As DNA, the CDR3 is TGTGCCAGCAGTTTCTCTAGCAACTCTGGAAACACCATATATTTT.

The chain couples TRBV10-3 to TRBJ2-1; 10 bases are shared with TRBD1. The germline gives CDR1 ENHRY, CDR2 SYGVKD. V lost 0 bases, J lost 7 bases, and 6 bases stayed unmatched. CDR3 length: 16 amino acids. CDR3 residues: CAISESAPGQGNEQFF. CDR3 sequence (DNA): TGTGCCATCAGTGAGTCGGCTCCGGGACAGGGGAATGAGCAGTTCTTC.

CDR3: CASSLRGGIDYEQYF. CDR3 bases: TGTGCCAGCAGTTTGCGAGGGGGAATCGACTACGAGCAGTACTTC. The chain employs TRBV28 and TRBJ2-7, with a tentative D call TRBD1 (6 bases). The length of the CDR3 is 15 residues. Looked up from germline, CDR1 is MDHEN and CDR2 is SYDVKM. Trimming removed 3 bases from V and 3 bases from J, with 15 bases in between.